These 9 T cell receptor beta chains came from one sample sequenced in a study of T cell repertoires in cytomegalovirus infection. TCRdb passed the reads through MiXCR, listing each CDR3 protein once. The table includes a few hundred thousand distinct CDR3 sequences, 12% to 15% detected once. The sample was PBMCs. Receptors originate from a human donor in good health (CMV status not recorded). Some clones in this sample may be carry-over from other donors' samples.

A few counts support this clonotype. The chain links TRBV7-9 to TRBJ1-1; D gene unclear. V lost 5 bases and J lost 8, with 15 bases in between. CDR1 SEHNR and CDR2 FQNEAQ come from the germline V gene (reference sequence). CDR3 length equals 13 residues. The chain's CDR3 is CASSPPTAPEAFF. The CDR3 DNA reads as TGTGCCAGCAGCCCACCGACTGCTCCAGAAGCTTTCTTT.

The chain combines TRBV12-3 or TRBV12-4 with TRBJ2-7, with D unresolved. The ends were cut back, 2 bases at V and 2 bases at J, with 10 bases in the middle. CDR3 length: 14 residues. DNA for the CDR3: TGTGCCAGCAGTTTAAGATTAGCCACCTACGAGCAGTACTTC. This gives the protein CASSLRLATYEQYF.

This clonotype was seen at least ten times. The V gene is TRBV7-2, the J gene TRBJ2-1; 7 bases match TRBD1. J lost 2 bases, V lost 5 bases, and 9 bases had no gene match. The germline CDR1 and CDR2 sequences are SGHTA and FQGNSA. CDR3 length equals 16 residues. This CDR3 is CASSTTGTDTYNEQFF. CDR3 in DNA: TGTGCCAGCAGCACAACCGGGACAGATACCTACAATGAGCAGTTCTTC.

The V gene is TRBV6-2 or TRBV6-3, the J gene TRBJ2-2, with TRBD2 identical over 10 bases. J lost 6 bases, V lost 5 bases, and 6 bases had no gene match. The germline CDR1 and CDR2 sequences are MNHEY and SVGEGT. There are 15 residues in the CDR3. CDR3 sequence reads: CASSTGTSEAGELFF. The CDR3 region has the DNA TGTGCCAGCAGTACCGGGACTAGCGAGGCCGGGGAGCTGTTTTTT.

V and J are TRBV29-1 and TRBJ1-2, with D uncertain. The V end was cut by 1 base, the J end by 4 bases, with 25 bases between. The CDR3 covers 18 residues. The germline V gene has CDR1 SQVTM and CDR2 ANQGSEA. This CDR3 reads CSVEVYSRPMPSVYGYTF. The CDR3, as DNA: TGCAGCGTTGAAGTCTACAGCCGCCCGATGCCATCAGTCTATGGCTACACCTTC.

This clonotype showed up many times. The chain employs TRBV7-8 and TRBJ1-1; D remains ambiguous. The V end was cut by 0 bases, the J end by 5 bases, with 10 bases between. The CDR3 has 14 residues. Germline lookup yields CDR1 SGHVS and CDR2 FQNEAQ. The CDR3 DNA sequence: TGTGCCAGCAGCTTAGCCTTGCAGTTTACTGAAGCTTTCTTT. This codes for CASSLALQFTEAFF.

This clonotype was observed a few times. The chain has TRBV11-3 and TRBJ2-1, with TRBD2 matching over 10 bases. CDR1 SGHNT and CDR2 YENEEA come from the germline V gene. This CDR3 spans 16 amino acids. Losses at the gene ends were 5 bases for V and 6 bases for J; bases not matched to a gene: 10. In nucleotides, the CDR3 is TGTGCCAGCAGCCAAAGACTAGCGGGTAGGGTCAATGAGCAGTTCTTC. It is translated as CASSQRLAGRVNEQFF.

This clonotype has only a few counts. The chain has TRBV19 and TRBJ2-1; D is undetermined. The CDR3 runs 14 residues. V was clipped by 5 bases and J by 1 base, with 9 bases between them. Germline V gene data show CDR1 as LNHDA and CDR2 as SQIVND (reference sequence). The CDR3: CASSVDGSYNEQFF. DNA of the CDR3: TGTGCCAGTAGTGTTGACGGATCCTACAATGAGCAGTTCTTC.

This clonotype was recorded at least ten times. V usage is TRBV28 and J usage is TRBJ2-1; D possibly corresponds to TRBD2 (7 bases). The germline CDR1 and CDR2 sequences are MDHEN and SYDVKM. V lost 3 bases and J 8 bases, leaving 11 bases between the germline ends. The CDR3 runs to 13 residues. CDR3 amino acids: CASSFGRGYEQFF. Written as DNA, the CDR3 is TGTGCCAGCAGTTTTGGGAGGGGGTATGAGCAGTTCTTC.